The rows below give T cell receptor beta chains drawn from one sample of a study of vaccination effects on CD4 cells after COVID-19. No cognate antigen is known for these TCRs. Generated by immunoSEQ multiplex PCR, the TCRdb table keeps only in-frame clones and is missing some. The sample includes around 40,000 clones, roughly 65% seen only once; the top ten take 4% to 5%. The sample consisted of CD4+ T cells from PBMCs cultured without peptide, taken before COVID-19 vaccination. The receptors here all came from a human donor who received a COVID-19 vaccine. Both conserved end residues are part of each CDR3. A D gene is named only where the DNA matches it firmly. Clone size appears in some rows only: once, few, many, or a class for an expanded clone.

size,J,D,V,DNA,CDR3
NA,TRBJ2-5,NA,TRBV5-1,TGCGCCAGCAGCTTGGGACAGGGAGGAGAGACCCAGTACTTC,CASSLGQGGETQYF
NA,TRBJ2-7,NA,TRBV5-6,TGTGCCAGCAGCTTGGCCCTGGGGGGAAGGGTTTACGAGCAGTACTTC,CASSLALGGRVYEQYF
NA,TRBJ1-1,NA,TRBV7-9,TGTGCCAGCAGTCGGGCCTATGAAGCTTTCTTT,CASSRAYEAFF
NA,TRBJ2-3,TRBD1,TRBV29-1,TGCAGCGTTTCGCAGGGGGCCGGAGATACGCAGTATTTT,CSVSQGAGDTQYF
NA,TRBJ2-1,TRBD2,TRBV7-9,TGTGCCAGCAGCATTCTAGCGGGGGGGCTCAATGAGCAGTTCTTC,CASSILAGGLNEQFF
NA,TRBJ2-7,NA,TRBV25-1,TGTGCCAGCAGTCCGCGGATCATGTACGAGCAGTACTTC,CASSPRIMYEQYF
NA,TRBJ1-1,NA,TRBV9,TGTGCCAGCAGCGTCCAGGGGTTTCGGTCCGCTGAAGCTTTCTTT,CASSVQGFRSAEAFF
NA,TRBJ1-1,NA,TRBV2,TGTGCCAGCAGTATACAGGGCGGGAACACTGAAGCTTTCTTT,CASSIQGGNTEAFF
few,TRBJ1-1,NA,TRBV19,TGTGCCAGTAGACAAGGTCAGGGGATGGGCACTGAAGCTTTCTTT,CASRQGQGMGTEAFF
NA,TRBJ2-5,NA,TRBV6-6,TGTGCCAGCAGTTACGGACAGTATCAAGAGACCCAGTACTTC,CASSYGQYQETQYF
NA,TRBJ2-7,TRBD1,TRBV25-1,TGTGCCAGCAGCCGGACAGGGGGCCCATACGAGCAGTACTTC,CASSRTGGPYEQYF
NA,TRBJ1-1,TRBD1,TRBV6-5,TGTGCCAGCAGTCAGTGGACAGGATTGAACACTGAAGCTTTCTTT,CASSQWTGLNTEAFF
NA,TRBJ1-1,NA,TRBV4-1,TGCGCCAGCAGCCAAGAAAAGCGACTGAACACTGAAGCTTTCTTT,CASSQEKRLNTEAFF
NA,TRBJ1-2,NA,TRBV6-1,TGTGCCAGCAGTGAAAGTGAGGACGGAGCTCAGTACGGCTACACCTTC,CASSESEDGAQYGYTF
NA,TRBJ2-7,TRBD1,TRBV15,TGTGCCACCGGTGAGAGGACAGGGGGGTACGAGCAGTACTTC,CATGERTGGYEQYF